This T cell receptor beta chain was captured by sequencing in a study of shared clonotypes between healthy human individuals. Each sorted subset replicate got 200 ng genomic DNA, roughly 33,000 genomes. Study processing details: With immunoSEQ giving junction-only sequences and no quality scores, filtering differed. Some clones are missing from TCRdb's copy, which holds only in-frame ones; the method was immunoSEQ multiplex PCR. From that table come the V and J calls and clone size; the DNA was used to work out D and trimming. Of around 1.1 million clones in the sample, approximately 78% were seen once. Germline V gene sequence: CDR1 MNHEY, CDR2 SVGAGI. CDR3 length: 13 amino acids. Trimming cost V 7 bases and J 4 bases, with 13 bases left between them. This clone occurred once.

V and J are TRBV6-5 and TRBJ1-1, with D possibly TRBD1 on 5 matching bases. Sample: memory CD4+ T cells from PBMCs. The subset is: CD45RA-negative fraction. This TCR derives from a man between 18 and 35 years old in good health. Some clones in this sample may be carry-over from other donors' samples. CDR3 sequence: CASKAGEVTEAFF. DNA for the CDR3: TGTGCCAGCAAGGCGGGGGAAGTCACTGAAGCTTTCTTT.